This T cell receptor beta chain is from a study of blood T cell repertoires in COVID-19. Across the study: Samples of COVID-19 (acute and convalescent) were obtained from the United States, Italy and Spain. PBMCs, B-cell-depleted T cells, or T cells provided the cDNA or gDNA that made up the material.

The repertoire was sequenced with immunoSEQ multiplex PCR; TCRdb's copy has only in-frame clones and lacks some. The repertoire holds roughly 45,000 clones, with 86% as singletons. The clonotype comes from a man in his sixties with active COVID-19. The specimen sequenced was peripheral blood.

CDR3 in amino acids: CAWSPPRTANISNQPQHF. The CDR3, as DNA: TGTGCCTGGAGTCCCCCACGGACAGCTAACATTAGCAATCAGCCCCAGCATTTT. The V and J genes are TRBV30 and TRBJ1-5; tentatively, D is TRBD1 (6 bases). The CDR3 is 18 amino acids. From germline, CDR1 is GTSNPN and CDR2 SVGIG (reference sequence). Trimming left V 2 bases short and J 0 bases short, with 20 bases between.